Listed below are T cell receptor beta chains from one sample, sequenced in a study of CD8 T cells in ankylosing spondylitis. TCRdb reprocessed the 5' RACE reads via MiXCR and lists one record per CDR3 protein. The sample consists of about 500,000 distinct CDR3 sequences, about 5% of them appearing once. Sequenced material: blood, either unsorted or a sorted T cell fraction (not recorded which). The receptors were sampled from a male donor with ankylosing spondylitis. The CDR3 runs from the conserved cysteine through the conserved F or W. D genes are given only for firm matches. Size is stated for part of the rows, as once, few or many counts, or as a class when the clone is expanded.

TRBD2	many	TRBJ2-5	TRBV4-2	CASSQGSGGAEWETQYF	TGTGCCAGCAGCCAAGGGAGCGGGGGGGCCGAGTGGGAGACCCAGTACTTC
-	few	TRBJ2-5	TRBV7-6	CASSPTLRDRQETQYF	TGTGCCAGCAGCCCTACCCTCCGAGACCGCCAAGAGACCCAGTACTTC
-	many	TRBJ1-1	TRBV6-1	CASTPSGGHGNTEAFF	TGTGCCAGCACCCCCTCGGGGGGGCATGGGAACACTGAAGCTTTCTTT
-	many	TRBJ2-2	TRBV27	CASSDRRDTGELFF	TGTGCCAGCAGTGACAGGCGCGACACCGGGGAGCTGTTTTTT
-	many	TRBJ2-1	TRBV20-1	CSAEPASLRYEQFF	TGCAGTGCTGAGCCGGCCTCCCTTAGGTATGAGCAGTTCTTC
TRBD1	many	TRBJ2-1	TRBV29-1	CSVTGTGGYNEQFF	TGCAGCGTTACCGGGACAGGGGGCTACAATGAGCAGTTCTTC
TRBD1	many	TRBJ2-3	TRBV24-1	CATSDLPGQATQYF	TGTGCCACCAGTGATTTGCCCGGACAGGCCACGCAGTATTTT
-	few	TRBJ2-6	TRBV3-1	CASSQAAAGANVLTF	TGTGCCAGCAGCCAAGCCGCCGCGGGGGCCAACGTCCTGACTTTC
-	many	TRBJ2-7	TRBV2	CASTGGVGAYEQYF	TGTGCCAGCACCGGCGGGGTGGGTGCCTACGAGCAGTACTTC
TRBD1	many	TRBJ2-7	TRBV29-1	CSATYRDRVFHEQYF	TGCAGCGCTACTTACCGGGACAGGGTTTTCCACGAGCAGTACTTC
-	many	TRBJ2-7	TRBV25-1	CASRAGLSSYEQYF	TGTGCCAGCAGGGCTGGCTTGAGCTCCTACGAGCAGTACTTC
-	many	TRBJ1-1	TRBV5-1	CASSRGTQDTEAFF	TGCGCCAGCAGCCGAGGGACCCAGGACACTGAAGCTTTCTTT
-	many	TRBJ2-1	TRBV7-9	CASSLSLLDEQFF	TGTGCCAGCAGCCTATCTCTCTTGGATGAGCAGTTCTTC
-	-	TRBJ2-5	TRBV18	CASSPQGLQAAQYF	TGTGCCAGCTCACCACAGGGGCTTCAAGCGGCCCAGTACTTC
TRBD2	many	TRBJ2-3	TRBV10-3	CAISLGELAPTRDTQYF	TGTGCCATCAGTCTGGGTGAACTAGCGCCCACAAGGGATACGCAGTATTTT
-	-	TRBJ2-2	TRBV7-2	CASSSTGFYTGELFF	TGTGCCAGCAGCTCAACAGGGTTTTACACCGGGGAGCTGTTTTTT
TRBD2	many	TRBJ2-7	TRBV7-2	CASSMGLAGAGEQYF	TGTGCCAGCAGCATGGGACTAGCGGGGGCCGGCGAGCAGTACTTC
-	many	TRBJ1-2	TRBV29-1	CSVDRSNYGYTF	TGCAGCGTTGACAGGAGTAACTATGGCTACACCTTC
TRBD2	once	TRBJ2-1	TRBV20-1	CCFRGLGFFSSYNEQFF	TGCTGTTTTAGGGGACTAGGGTTCTTTAGCTCCTACAATGAGCAGTTCTTC
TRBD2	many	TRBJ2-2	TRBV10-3	CAISGGSGRAAGELFF	TGTGCCATCAGTGGAGGTAGCGGGAGGGCCGCCGGGGAGCTGTTTTTT
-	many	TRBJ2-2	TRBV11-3	CASSVKTEANTGELFF	TGTGCCAGCAGCGTTAAGACAGAAGCGAACACCGGGGAGCTGTTTTTT
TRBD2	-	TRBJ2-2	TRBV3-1	CASSPLAGSGEAGELFF	TGTGCCAGCAGCCCCCTCGCGGGCAGCGGGGAGGCCGGGGAGCTGTTTTTT
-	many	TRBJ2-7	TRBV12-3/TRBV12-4	CANAKGFGYEQYF	TGTGCCAATGCGAAGGGATTCGGGTACGAGCAGTACTTC
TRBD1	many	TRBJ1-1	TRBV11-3	CASSATGLTTEAFF	TGTGCCAGCAGCGCGACAGGGCTAACGACTGAAGCTTTCTTT
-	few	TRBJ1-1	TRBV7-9	CASSSGTGGGADTEAFF	TGTGCCAGCAGCTCGGGGACGGGCGGGGGGGCGGACACTGAAGCTTTCTTT
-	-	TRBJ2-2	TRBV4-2	CASSQARGRYTGELFF	TGTGCCAGCAGCCAAGCCAGGGGGAGGTACACCGGGGAGCTGTTTTTT
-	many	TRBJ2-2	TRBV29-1	CSGTNTGELFF	TGCAGCGGAACGAACACCGGGGAGCTGTTTTTT
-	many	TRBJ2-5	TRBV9	CASSVGSRETQYF	TGTGCCAGCAGCGTTGGGAGTCGAGAGACCCAGTACTTC
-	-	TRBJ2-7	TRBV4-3	CASSQAVREVYEQYF	TGCGCCAGCAGCCAAGCGGTCAGGGAGGTTTACGAGCAGTACTTC
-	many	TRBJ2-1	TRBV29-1	CSAELGRVDEQFF	TGCAGCGCCGAGTTGGGGCGCGTGGATGAGCAGTTCTTC
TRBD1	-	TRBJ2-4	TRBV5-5	CASRANRDRVRPYF	TGTGCCAGCAGAGCTAACCGGGACAGGGTGCGACCGTACTTC
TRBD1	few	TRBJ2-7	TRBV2	CASSGVTGLEQYF	TGTGCCAGCAGTGGGGTGACAGGGCTCGAGCAGTACTTC
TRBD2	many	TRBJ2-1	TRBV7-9	CASRPHWTSDYNEQFF	TGTGCCAGCAGACCACACTGGACTAGCGACTACAATGAGCAGTTCTTC
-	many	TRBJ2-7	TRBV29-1	CSVGGRISYEQYF	TGCAGCGTCGGGGGGCGGATCTCCTACGAGCAGTACTTC
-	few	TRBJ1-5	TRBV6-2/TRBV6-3	CASSYIGNQPQHF	TGTGCCAGCAGCTACATAGGCAATCAGCCCCAGCATTTT
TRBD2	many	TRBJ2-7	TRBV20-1	CSAEFGTSGSRSYEQYF	TGCAGTGCGGAATTCGGGACTAGCGGGAGTAGGTCCTACGAGCAGTACTTC
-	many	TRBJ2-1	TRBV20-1	CSARDPRTGSYNEQFF	TGCAGTGCTAGAGATCCCCGGACTGGTTCCTACAATGAGCAGTTCTTC
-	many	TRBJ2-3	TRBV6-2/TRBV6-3	CASSYRGPTDTQYF	TGTGCCAGCAGTTATCGGGGGCCCACAGATACGCAGTATTTT
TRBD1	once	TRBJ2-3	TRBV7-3	CASSRTGPTTDTQYF	TGTGCCAGCAGTCGGACAGGCCCTACCACAGATACGCAGTATTTT
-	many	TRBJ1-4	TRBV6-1	CASSTRRTTNEKLFF	TGTGCCAGCAGTACCCGCCGCACAACTAATGAAAAACTGTTTTTT
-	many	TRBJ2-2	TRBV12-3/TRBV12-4	CASSPEGSPTGELFF	TGTGCCAGCAGTCCCGAAGGCAGCCCCACCGGGGAGCTGTTTTTT
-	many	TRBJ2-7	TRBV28	CASSHGQTYEQYF	TGTGCCAGCAGTCACGGACAGACCTACGAGCAGTACTTC
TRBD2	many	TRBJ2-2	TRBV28	CAEREVENTGELFF	TGTGCCGAGCGGGAGGTCGAGAACACCGGGGAGCTGTTTTTT
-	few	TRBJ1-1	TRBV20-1	CSARGYPHEAFF	TGCAGTGCTAGAGGGTACCCCCATGAAGCTTTCTTT
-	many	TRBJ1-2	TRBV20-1	CSAITGHYGYTF	TGCAGTGCAATAACAGGGCACTATGGCTACACCTTC
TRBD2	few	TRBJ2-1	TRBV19	CASSKPHLGGGYNEQFF	TGTGCCAGTAGTAAGCCCCACCTCGGGGGGGGATACAATGAGCAGTTCTTC
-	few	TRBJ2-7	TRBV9	CASSPGTKFHEQYF	TGTGCCAGCAGCCCGGGGACAAAATTTCACGAGCAGTACTTC
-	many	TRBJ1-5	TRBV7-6	CASSERPMGPQHF	TGTGCCAGCAGCGAGAGGCCAATGGGACCCCAGCATTTT
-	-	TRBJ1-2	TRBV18	CASSPPDSEYYGYTF	TGTGCCAGCTCACCGCCGGACAGCGAATACTATGGCTACACCTTC
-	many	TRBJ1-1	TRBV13	CASSRRPQGYSAEAFF	TGTGCCAGCAGTCGAAGGCCCCAGGGTTATAGCGCTGAAGCTTTCTTT
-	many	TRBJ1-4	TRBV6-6	CATSRGLGEKLFF	TGTGCAACCTCTAGAGGCCTTGGTGAAAAACTGTTTTTT
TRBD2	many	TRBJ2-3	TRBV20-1	CSAREPSGAGDTQYF	TGCAGTGCTAGAGAGCCTAGCGGGGCGGGAGATACGCAGTATTTT